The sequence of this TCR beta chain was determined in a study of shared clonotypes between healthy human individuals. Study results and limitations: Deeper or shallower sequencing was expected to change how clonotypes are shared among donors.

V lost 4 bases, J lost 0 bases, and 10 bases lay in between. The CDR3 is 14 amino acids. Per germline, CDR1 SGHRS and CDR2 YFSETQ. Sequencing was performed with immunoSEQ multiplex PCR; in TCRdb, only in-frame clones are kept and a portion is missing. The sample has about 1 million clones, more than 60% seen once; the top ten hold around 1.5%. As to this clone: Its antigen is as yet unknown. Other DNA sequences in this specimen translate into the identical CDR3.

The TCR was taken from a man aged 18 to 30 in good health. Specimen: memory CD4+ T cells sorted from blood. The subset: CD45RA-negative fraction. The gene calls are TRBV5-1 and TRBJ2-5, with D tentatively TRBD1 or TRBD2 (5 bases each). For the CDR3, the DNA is TGCGCCAGCAGCCCTGGGACGTACCAAGAGACCCAGTACTTC. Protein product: CASSPGTYQETQYF.